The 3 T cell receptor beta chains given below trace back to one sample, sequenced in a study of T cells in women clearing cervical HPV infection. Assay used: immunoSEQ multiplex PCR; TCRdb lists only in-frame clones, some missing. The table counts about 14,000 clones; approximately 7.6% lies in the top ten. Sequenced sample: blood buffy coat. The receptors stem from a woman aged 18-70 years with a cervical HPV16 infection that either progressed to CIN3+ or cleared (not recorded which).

The CDR3 bases that were read are TGTGCCAGCAGCTTAGGAACCGGT. It encodes CASSLGTG. The CDR3 in full is CASSLGTGQYF. The chain combines TRBV7-9 with TRBJ2-4; the D is unclear. The read stops 3 residues short of the end of the CDR3; the missing end is completed from the germline J gene. CDR1 and CDR2 from the germline V gene are SEHNR and FQNEAQ (reference sequence). The length of the CDR3 is 11 residues.

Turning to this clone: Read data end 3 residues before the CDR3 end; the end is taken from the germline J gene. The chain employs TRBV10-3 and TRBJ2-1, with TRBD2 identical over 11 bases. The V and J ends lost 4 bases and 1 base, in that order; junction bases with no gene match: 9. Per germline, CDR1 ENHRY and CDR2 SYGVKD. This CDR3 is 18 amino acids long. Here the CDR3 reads CAISGRGGTSGSYNEQFF. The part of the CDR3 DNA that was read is TGTGCCATCAGTGGGAGGGGAGGGACTAGCGGATCCTACAATGAG.

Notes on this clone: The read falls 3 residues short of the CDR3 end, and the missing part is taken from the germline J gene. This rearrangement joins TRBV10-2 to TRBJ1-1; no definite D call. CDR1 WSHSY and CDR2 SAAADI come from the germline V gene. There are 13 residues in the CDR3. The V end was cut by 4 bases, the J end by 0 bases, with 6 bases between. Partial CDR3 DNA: TGCGCCAGCAGTGTGACATTGAACACTGAA. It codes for CASSVTLNTE. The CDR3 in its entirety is CASSVTLNTEAFF.